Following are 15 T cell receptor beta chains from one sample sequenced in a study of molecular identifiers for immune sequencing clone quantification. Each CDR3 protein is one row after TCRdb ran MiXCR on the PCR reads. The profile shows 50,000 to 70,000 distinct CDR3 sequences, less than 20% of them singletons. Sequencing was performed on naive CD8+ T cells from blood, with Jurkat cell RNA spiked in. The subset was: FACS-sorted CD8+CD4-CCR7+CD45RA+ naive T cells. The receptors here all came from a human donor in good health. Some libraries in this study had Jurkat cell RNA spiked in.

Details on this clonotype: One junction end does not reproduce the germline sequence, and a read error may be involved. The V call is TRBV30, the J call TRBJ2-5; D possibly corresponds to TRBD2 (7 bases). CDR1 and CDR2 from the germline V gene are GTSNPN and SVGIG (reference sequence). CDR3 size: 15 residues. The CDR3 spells CVWSWGGGMQETQYF. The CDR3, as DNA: TGTGTCTGGAGCTGGGGGGGCGGGATGCAAGAGACCCAGTACTTC. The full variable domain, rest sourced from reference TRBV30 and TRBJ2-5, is SQTIHQWPATLVQPVGSPLSLECTVEGTSNPNLYWYRQAAGRGLQLLFYSVGIGQISSEVPQNLSASRPQDRQFILSSKKLLLSDSGFYLCVWSWGGGMQETQYFGPGTRLLVL.

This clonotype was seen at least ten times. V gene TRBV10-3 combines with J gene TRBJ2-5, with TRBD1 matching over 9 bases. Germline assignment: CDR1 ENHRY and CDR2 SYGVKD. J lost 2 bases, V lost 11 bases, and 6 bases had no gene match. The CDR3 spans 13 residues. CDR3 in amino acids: CAAGQGRQETQYF. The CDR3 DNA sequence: TGTGCCGCCGGACAGGGGCGGCAAGAGACCCAGTACTTC.

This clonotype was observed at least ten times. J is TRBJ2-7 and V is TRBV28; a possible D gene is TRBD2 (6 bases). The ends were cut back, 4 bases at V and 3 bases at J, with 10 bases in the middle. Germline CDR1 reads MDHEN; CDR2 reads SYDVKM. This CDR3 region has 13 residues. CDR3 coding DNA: TGTGCCAGCAGTTCCGCCGGGAGCTACGAGCAGTACTTC. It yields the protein CASSSAGSYEQYF.

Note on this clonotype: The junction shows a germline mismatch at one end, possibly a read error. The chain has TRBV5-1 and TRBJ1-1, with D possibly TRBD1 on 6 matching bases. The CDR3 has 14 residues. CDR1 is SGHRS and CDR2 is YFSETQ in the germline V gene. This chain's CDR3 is CASSIPTGRDEAYF. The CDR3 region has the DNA TGCGCCAGCAGCATCCCAACAGGGCGTGATGAAGCTTACTTT. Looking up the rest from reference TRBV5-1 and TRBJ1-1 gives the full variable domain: KAGVTQTPRYLIKTRGQQVTLSCSPISGHRSVSWYQQTPGQGLQFLFEYFSETQRNKGNFPGRFSGRQFSNSRSEMNVSTLELGDSALYLCASSIPTGRDEAYFGQGTRLTVV.

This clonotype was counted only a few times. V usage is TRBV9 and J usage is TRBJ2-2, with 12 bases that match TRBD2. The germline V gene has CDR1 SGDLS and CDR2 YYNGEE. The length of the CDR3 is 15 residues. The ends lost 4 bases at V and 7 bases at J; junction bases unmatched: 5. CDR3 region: CASSRLAGDFGELFF. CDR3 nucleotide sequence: TGTGCCAGCAGCAGACTAGCGGGAGATTTCGGGGAGCTGTTTTTT.

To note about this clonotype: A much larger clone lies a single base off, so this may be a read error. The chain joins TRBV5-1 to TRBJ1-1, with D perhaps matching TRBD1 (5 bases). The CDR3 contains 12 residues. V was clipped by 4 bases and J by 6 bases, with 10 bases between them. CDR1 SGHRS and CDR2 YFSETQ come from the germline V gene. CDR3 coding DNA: TGCGCCAGCAGCGGGGGGGATTCTGAAGCTTTCTTT. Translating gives CASSGGDSEAFF. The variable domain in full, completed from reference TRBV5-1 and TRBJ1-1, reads KAGVTQTPRYLIKTRGQQVTLSCSPISGHRSVSWYQQTPGQGLQFLFEYFSETQRNKGNFPGRFSGRQFSNSRSEMNVSTLELGDSALYLCASSGGDSEAFFGQGTRLTVV.

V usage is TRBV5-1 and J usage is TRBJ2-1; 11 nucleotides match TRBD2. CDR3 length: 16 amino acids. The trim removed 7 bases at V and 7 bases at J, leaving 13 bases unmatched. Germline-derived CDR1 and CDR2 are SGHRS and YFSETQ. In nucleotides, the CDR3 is TGCGCCAGCGCCCACGATAGCGGGAGGGCCGGGAATGAGCAGTTCTTC. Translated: CASAHDSGRAGNEQFF.

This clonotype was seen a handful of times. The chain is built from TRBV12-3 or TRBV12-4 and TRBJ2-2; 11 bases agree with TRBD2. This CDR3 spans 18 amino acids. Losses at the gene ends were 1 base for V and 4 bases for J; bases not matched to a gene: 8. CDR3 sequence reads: CASSLGLAGGFGTGELFF. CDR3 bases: TGTGCCAGCAGTTTAGGTCTAGCGGGAGGATTTGGCACCGGGGAGCTGTTTTTT.

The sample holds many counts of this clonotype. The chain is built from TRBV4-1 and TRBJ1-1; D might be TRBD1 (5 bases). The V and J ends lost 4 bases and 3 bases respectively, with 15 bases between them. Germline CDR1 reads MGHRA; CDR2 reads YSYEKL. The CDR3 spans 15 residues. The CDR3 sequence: CASSPSGAGDTEAFF. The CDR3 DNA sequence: TGCGCCAGCAGCCCGAGTGGGGCTGGAGACACTGAAGCTTTCTTT.

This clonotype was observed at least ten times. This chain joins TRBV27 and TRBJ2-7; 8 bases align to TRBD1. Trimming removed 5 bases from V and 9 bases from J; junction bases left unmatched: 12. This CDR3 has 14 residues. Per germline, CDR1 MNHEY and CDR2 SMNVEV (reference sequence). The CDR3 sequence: CASSTHGQGLGQYF. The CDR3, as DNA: TGTGCCAGCAGTACCCACGGACAGGGATTGGGGCAGTACTTC.

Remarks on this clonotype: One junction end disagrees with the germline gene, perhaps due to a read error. In nucleotides, the CDR3 is TGTGCCGGCAGTTTCACTAGCGGGAGTGGCGAGACCCAGTACTTC. This translates into CAGSFTSGSGETQYF. The J gene is TRBJ2-5, the V gene TRBV28; 11 bases fit TRBD2. The CDR3 contains 15 residues. CDR1 and CDR2 (germline): MDHEN, SYDVKM.

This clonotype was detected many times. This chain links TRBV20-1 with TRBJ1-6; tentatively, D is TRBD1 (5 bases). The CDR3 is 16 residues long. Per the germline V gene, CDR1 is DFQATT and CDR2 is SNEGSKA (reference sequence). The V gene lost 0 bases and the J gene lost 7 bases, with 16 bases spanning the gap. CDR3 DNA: TGCAGTGCTAGAGACCCCCCTGGGGGGTGGAATTCACCCCTCCACTTT. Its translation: CSARDPPGGWNSPLHF.

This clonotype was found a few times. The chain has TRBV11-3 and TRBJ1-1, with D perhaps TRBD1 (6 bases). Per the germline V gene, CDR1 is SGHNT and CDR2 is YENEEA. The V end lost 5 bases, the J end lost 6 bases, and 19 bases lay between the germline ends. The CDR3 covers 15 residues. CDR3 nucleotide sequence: TGTGCCAGCAGCGGTCTCACAGGGTTATCGGCTGAAGCTTTCTTT. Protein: CASSGLTGLSAEAFF.

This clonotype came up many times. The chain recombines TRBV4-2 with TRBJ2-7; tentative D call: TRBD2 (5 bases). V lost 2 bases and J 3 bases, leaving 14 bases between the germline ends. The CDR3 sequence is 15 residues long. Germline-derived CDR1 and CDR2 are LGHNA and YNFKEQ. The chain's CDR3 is CASSQSYGKLYEQYF. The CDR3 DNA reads TGTGCCAGCAGCCAATCTTACGGGAAACTCTACGAGCAGTACTTC.

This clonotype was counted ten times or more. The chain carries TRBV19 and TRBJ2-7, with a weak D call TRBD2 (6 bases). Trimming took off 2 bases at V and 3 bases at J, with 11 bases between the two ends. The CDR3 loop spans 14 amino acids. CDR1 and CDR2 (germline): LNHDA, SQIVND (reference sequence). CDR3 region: CASSIFLASYEQYF. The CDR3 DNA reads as TGTGCCAGTAGTATATTTCTAGCGAGCTACGAGCAGTACTTC.